This entry lists 6 T cell receptor beta chains sequenced from one sample in a study of blood T cells in healthy people across ages. The use of a sample-barcoded 5' primer and a J-beta primer mix characterized a second PCR of 7 to 11 cycles. Using its own MiXCR run on the 5' RACE reads, TCRdb lists one record per CDR3 protein. The sample has 1,800,000 or so distinct CDR3 sequences, about two fifths seen once. The sequencing input was blood. The receptors here all came from a human donor in good health.

The chain recombines TRBV6-5 with TRBJ1-1; possible D gene TRBD1, 6 bases. This CDR3 spans 13 amino acids. The germline gives CDR1 MNHEY, CDR2 SVGAGI. V lost 5 bases, J lost 10 bases, and 17 bases lay in between. This chain's CDR3 is CASSRTGMVGAFF. The CDR3, as DNA: TGTGCCAGCAGTCGTACAGGGATGGTAGGAGCTTTCTTT.

V gene TRBV19 combines with J gene TRBJ2-7, with D tentatively TRBD2 (5 bases). CDR1 and CDR2 from the germline V gene are LNHDA and SQIVND (reference sequence). V was cut by 0 bases and J by 7 bases, with 10 bases left in between. This CDR3 spans 13 amino acids. The CDR3 DNA follows: TGTGCCAGTAGTATAGATCTTGAGGGAGAGCAGTACTTC. It yields the protein CASSIDLEGEQYF.

This clonotype was picked up a small number of times. The genes are TRBV20-1 and TRBJ2-7; 7 bases are shared with TRBD1. The junction had 7 bases not matched to a gene; V was cut back by 0 bases and J by 5 bases. The CDR3 has 14 residues. Per the germline V gene, CDR1 is DFQATT and CDR2 is SNEGSKA (reference sequence). CDR3 sequence reads: CSARDQRGLNEQYF. The CDR3 DNA follows: TGCAGTGCTAGAGATCAAAGGGGGCTGAACGAGCAGTACTTC.

The genes are TRBV24-1 and TRBJ2-3; D is perhaps TRBD2 (5 bases). This CDR3 comprises 16 residues. Germline CDR1 KGHDR, CDR2 SFDVKD. V was clipped by 4 bases and J by 1 base, with 14 bases between them. The CDR3, as DNA: TGTGCCACCAGTGACCCCGAAGGACTCCGCACAGATACGCAGTATTTT. Its translation is CATSDPEGLRTDTQYF.

The genes are TRBV20-1 and TRBJ1-2; 10 positions agree with TRBD1. The CDR3 spans 15 residues. The J segment lost 8 bases and the V segment lost 3 bases, leaving 12 bases of the junction unmatched. CDR1 is DFQATT, CDR2 SNEGSKA, per germline (reference sequence). The DNA for the CDR3 is TGCAGTGCTAGTCAAGGGACAGGGGCGAGGGGCGGCTACACCTTC. Protein product: CSASQGTGARGGYTF.

The chain joins TRBV7-8 to TRBJ2-1; a weak D match, TRBD1 (5 bases). Germline loops: CDR1 SGHVS, CDR2 FQNEAQ. The CDR3 has 15 residues. V gave up 3 bases and J gave up 3 bases, with 12 bases separating them. The CDR3 loop is CASSFSGMRYNEQFF. In DNA form, the CDR3 reads TGTGCCAGCAGCTTTTCAGGGATGCGCTACAATGAGCAGTTCTTC. Full variable domain (remainder filled in from reference TRBV7-8 and TRBJ2-1): GAGVSQSPRYKVAKRGQDVALRCDPISGHVSLFWYQQALGQGPEFLTYFQNEAQLDKSGLPSDRFFAERPEGSVSTLKIQRTQQEDSAVYLCASSFSGMRYNEQFFGPGTRLTVL.